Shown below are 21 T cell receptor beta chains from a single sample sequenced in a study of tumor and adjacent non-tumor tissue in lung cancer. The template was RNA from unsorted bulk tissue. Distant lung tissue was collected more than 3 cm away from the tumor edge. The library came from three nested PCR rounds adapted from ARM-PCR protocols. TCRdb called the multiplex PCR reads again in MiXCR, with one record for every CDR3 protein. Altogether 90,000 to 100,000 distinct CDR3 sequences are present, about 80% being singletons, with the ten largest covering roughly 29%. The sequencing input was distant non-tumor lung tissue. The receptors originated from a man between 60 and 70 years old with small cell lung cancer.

Here the CDR3 reads CSARDWVPGQGGSQQPHHF. As DNA, the CDR3 is TGCAGTGCTAGAGATTGGGTCCCCGGACAGGGCGGATCTCAGCAGCCTCATCATTTT. This chain uses TRBV20-1 with TRBJ1-5; 8 bases match TRBD1. Germline CDR1 DFQATT, CDR2 SNEGSKA (reference sequence). Trimming cost V 0 bases and J 16 bases; bases outside gene matches: 29. The CDR3 contains 19 residues.

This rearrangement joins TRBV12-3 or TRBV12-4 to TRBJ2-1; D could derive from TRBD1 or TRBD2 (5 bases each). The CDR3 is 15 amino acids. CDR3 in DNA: TGTACCACCCACTTGTGGGGGAAGTCCTACAATGAGCAGTTCTTC. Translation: CTTHLWGKSYNEQFF.

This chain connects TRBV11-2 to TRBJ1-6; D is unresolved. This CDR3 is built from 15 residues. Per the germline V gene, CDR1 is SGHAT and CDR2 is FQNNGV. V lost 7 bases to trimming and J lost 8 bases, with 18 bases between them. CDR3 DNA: TGTGCCAGCACTTTAGGAGGGCCCGACTATTCACCCCTCCACTTT. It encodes CASTLGGPDYSPLHF.

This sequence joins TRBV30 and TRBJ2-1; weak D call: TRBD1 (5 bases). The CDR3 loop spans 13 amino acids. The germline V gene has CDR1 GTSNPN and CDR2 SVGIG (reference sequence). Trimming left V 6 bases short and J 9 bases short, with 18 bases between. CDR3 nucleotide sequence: TGTGCCTGTAGGACAATTAGGTCCGGTGAGCAGTTCTTC. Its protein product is CACRTIRSGEQFF.

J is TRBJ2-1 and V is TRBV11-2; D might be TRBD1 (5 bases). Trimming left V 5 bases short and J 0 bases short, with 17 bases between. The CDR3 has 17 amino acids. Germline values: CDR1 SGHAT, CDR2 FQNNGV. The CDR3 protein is CASSLVTAQGSYNEQFF. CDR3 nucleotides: TGTGCCAGCAGCCTAGTGACGGCCCAGGGCTCCTACAATGAGCAGTTCTTC.

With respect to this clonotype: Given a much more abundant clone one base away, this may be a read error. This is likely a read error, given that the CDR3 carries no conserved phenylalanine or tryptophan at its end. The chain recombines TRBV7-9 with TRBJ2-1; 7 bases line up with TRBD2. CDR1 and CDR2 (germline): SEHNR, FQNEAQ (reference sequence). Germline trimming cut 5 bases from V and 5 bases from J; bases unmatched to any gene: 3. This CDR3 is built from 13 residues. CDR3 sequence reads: CASSRGEDNEQFS. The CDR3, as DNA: TGTGCCAGCAGCCGGGGGGAGGACAATGAGCAGTTCTCC.

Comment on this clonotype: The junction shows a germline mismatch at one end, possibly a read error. The DNA of the CDR3 is TGCAGTGTTGTAACCCGCTCGACTCCCTACAATGAGCAGTTCTTC. It specifies CSVVTRSTPYNEQFF. The chain recombines TRBV29-1 with TRBJ2-1; D gene uncertain. The CDR3 has 15 amino acids. Per germline, CDR1 SQVTM and CDR2 ANQGSEA.

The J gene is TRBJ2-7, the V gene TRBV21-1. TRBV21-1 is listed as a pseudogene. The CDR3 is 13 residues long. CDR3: CASSKEDSYEQFV. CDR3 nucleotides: TGTGCCAGCAGCAAAGAGGACTCCTACGAGCAGTTCGTC.

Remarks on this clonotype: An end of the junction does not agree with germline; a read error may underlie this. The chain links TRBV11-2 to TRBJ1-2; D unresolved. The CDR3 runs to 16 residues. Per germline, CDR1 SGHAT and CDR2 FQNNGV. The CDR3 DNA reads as TGTGCCAGCAGTTTAGAAACGGGCCAAGAGAGCCAGTACTACACCTTC. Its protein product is CASSLETGQESQYYTF.

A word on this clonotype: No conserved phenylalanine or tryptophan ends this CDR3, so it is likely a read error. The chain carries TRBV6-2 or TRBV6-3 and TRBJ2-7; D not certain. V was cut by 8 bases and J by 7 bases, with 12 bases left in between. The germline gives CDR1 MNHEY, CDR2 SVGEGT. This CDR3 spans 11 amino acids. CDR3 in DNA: TGTGCCAGCGGTCAACCTGGAGAGCAGTACCTC. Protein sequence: CASGQPGEQYL.

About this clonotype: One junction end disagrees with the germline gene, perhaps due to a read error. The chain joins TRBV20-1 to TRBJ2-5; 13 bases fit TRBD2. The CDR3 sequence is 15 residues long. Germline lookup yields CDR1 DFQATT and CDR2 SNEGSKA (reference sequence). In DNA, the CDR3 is TGCAGTGCTAGACGTGGACTAGCGGGAGAAGAGACTCAGTACTTC. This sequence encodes CSARRGLAGEETQYF.

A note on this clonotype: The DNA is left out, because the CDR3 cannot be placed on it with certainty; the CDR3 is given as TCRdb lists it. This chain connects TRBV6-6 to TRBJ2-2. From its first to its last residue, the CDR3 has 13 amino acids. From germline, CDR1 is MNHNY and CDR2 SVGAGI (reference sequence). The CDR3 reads CASSSSSTVELFF.

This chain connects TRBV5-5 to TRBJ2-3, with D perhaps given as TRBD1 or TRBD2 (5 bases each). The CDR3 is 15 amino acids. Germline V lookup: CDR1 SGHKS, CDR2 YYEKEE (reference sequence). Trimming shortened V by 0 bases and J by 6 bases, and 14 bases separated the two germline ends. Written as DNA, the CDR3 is TGTGCCAGCAGCTTGGCAGGGAAGGGGACGGATACGCAGTATTTT. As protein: CASSLAGKGTDTQYF.

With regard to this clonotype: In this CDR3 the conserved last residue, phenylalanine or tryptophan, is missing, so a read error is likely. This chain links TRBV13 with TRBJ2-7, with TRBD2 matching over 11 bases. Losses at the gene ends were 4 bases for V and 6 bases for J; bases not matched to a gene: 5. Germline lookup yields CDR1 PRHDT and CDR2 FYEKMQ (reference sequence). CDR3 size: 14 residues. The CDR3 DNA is TGTGCCAGCAGCTCCGCCGGGACTAGCGGCGAGCAGTACTCC. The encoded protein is CASSSAGTSGEQYS.

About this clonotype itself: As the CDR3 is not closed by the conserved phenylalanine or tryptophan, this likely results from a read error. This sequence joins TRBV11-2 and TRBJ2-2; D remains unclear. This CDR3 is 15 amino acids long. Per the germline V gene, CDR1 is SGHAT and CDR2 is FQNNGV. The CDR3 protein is CASSLVWSNTGELFI. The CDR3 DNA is TGTGCCAGCAGTTTAGTGTGGTCGAACACCGGGGAGCTGTTTATT.

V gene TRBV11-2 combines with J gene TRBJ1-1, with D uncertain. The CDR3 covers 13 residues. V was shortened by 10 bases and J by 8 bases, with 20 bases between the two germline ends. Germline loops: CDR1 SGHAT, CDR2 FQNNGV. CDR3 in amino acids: CATSLREVLEAFF. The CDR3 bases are TGTGCCACTAGCTTAAGGGAGGTCCTGGAAGCTTTCTTT.

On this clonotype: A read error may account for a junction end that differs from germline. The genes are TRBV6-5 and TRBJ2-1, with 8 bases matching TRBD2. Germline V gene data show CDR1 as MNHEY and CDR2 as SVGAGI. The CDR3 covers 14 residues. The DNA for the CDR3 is TGTACCAGCAGTTACTCGGGAGGGAGGAATGAGCACTTCTTC. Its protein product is CTSSYSGGRNEHFF.

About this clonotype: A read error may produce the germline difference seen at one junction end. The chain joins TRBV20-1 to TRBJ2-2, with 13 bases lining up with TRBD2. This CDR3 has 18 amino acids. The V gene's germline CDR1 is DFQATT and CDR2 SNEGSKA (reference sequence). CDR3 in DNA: TGCATTGCTAGAGTTGGAACTAGCGGGAGGGCCCTAACCGGGGAGCTGTTTTTT. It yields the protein CIARVGTSGRALTGELFF.

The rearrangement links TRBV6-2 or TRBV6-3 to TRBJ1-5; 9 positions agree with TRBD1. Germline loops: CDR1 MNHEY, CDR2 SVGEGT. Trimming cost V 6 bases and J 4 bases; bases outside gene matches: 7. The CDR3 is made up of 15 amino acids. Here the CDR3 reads CASRPDRGLNQPQHF. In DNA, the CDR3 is TGTGCCAGCAGACCGGACAGGGGATTAAATCAGCCCCAGCATTTT.

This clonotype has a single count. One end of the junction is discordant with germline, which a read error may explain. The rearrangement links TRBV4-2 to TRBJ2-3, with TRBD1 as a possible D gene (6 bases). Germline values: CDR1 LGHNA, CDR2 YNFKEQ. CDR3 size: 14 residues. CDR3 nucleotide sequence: TGTGCCAGCAGAAAGGCTGAGAGGACAGTTACGCAGTATTTT. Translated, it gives CASRKAERTVTQYF.

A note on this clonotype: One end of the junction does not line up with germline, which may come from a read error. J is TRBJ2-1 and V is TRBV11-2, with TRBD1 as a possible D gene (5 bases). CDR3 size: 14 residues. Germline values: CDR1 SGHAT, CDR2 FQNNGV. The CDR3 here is CASTLEAGLVEQFF. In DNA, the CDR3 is TGTGCGAGCACCTTAGAGGCAGGGTTGGTTGAACAGTTCTTC. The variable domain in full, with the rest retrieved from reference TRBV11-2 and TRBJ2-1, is EAGVAQSPRYKIIEKRQSVAFWCNPISGHATLYWYQQILGQGPKLLIQFQNNGVVDDSQLPKDRFSAERLKGVDSTLKIQPAKLEDSAVYLCASTLEAGLVEQFFGPGTRLTVL.